This TCR beta chain was observed in a study of PD-1 blockade in classical Hodgkin lymphoma. CDR3 length equals 15 residues. From germline, CDR1 is MNHEY and CDR2 SMNVEV (reference sequence). Trimming left V 8 bases short and J 2 bases short, with 16 bases between. Comments on this clone: Its target is not known.

Each patient relapsed following autologous stem cell transplantation, and prior brentuximab vedotin exposure differed. Clones were read by immunoSEQ multiplex PCR, and TCRdb kept only the in-frame ones, dropping some. The sample lists some 84,000 clones, around nine tenths occurring once. Study results and limitations: Exclusion applied to patients who initiated nivolumab less than 1 year following ASCT. Why the repertoires differ is still unclear, perhaps disease activity or prior therapy.

Sequencing used peripheral blood mononuclear cells (PBMCs), obtained before the second cycle of nivolumab. The genes are TRBV27 and TRBJ1-3; TRBD1 might be the D (5 bases). This receptor was identified in a human donor with classical Hodgkin lymphoma. CDR3 residues: CASEERGPAGNTIYF. The CDR3 nucleotides are TGTGCCAGCGAGGAGAGGGGACCGGCTGGAAACACCATATATTTT.